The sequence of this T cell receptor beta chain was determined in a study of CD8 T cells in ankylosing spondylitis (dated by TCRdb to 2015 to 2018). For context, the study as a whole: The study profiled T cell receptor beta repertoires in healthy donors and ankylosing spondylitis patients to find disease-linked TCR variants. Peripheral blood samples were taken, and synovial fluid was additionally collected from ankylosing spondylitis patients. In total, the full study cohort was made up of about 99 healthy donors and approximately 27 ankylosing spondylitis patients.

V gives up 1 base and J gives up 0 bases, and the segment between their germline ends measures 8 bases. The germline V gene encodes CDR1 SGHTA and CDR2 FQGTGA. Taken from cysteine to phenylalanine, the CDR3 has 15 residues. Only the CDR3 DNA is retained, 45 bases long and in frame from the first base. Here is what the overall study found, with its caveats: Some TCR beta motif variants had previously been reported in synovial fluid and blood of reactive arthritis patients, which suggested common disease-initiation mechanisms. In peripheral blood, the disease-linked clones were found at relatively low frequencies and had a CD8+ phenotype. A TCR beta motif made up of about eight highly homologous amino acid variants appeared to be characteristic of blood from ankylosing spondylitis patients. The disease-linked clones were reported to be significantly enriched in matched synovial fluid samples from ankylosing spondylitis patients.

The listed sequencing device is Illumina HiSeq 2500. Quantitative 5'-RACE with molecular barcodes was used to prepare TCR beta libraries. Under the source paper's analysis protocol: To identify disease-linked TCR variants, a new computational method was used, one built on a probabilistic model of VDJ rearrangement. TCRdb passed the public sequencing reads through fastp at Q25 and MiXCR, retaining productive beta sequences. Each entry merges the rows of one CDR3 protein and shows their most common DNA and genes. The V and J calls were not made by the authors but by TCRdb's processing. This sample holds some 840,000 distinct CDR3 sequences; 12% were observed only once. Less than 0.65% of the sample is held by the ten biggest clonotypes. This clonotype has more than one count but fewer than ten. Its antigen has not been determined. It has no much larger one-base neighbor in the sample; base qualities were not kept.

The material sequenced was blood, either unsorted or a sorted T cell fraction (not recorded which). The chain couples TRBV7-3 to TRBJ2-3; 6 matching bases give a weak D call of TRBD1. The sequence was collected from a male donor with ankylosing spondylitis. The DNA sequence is TGTGCCAGCAGCTTAAGACAGGCAAGCACAGATACGCAGTATTTT. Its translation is CASSLRQASTDTQYF.